Listed here are 2 T cell receptor beta chains from one sample, sequenced in a study of shared clonotypes between healthy human individuals. The repertoire was sequenced with immunoSEQ multiplex PCR; TCRdb's copy has only in-frame clones and lacks some. Here the sample spans around 2.5 million clones, roughly 93% being singletons. Sample: naive CD4+ T cells from PBMCs. The sample's subset: CD45RA+ positively selected. The receptors derive from a man in his late teens or twenties in good health. Some clones in this sample may be carry-over from other donors' samples.

As for this clone: The junction departs from germline at one end; a sequencing error may be responsible. CDR3 sequence (DNA): TGTGCCAGCAGCGTAGCTGATAGGGACTCCCGCAACTTC. This encodes CASSVADRDSRNF. The chain uses TRBV9 and TRBJ2-7, with D maybe TRBD2 (6 bases). Germline lookup yields CDR1 SGDLS and CDR2 YYNGEE. The CDR3 is 13 amino acids.

V and J are TRBV11-2 and TRBJ2-7; 7 nucleotides match TRBD2. The germline gives CDR1 SGHAT, CDR2 FQNNGV. With 1 base clipped from V and 7 bases from J, the junction kept 19 bases outside the gene matches. This CDR3 is built from 18 residues. This CDR3 is CASSLGRERGWAEEEQYF. The CDR3 DNA is TGTGCCAGCAGCTTAGGGCGGGAGAGGGGCTGGGCGGAAGAAGAGCAGTACTTC.